The 28 T cell receptor beta chains in this list originate from one sample, sequenced in a study of blood T cell repertoires in COVID-19. Method: immunoSEQ multiplex PCR; TCRdb's copy keeps in-frame clones and lacks some. The data show more than 25,000 clones, around 85% seen once. The sequenced sample consisted of peripheral blood. These receptors all stem from a human donor with active COVID-19. The donor label of this sample is uncertain.

This clone was counted a single time. V and J are TRBV7-8 and TRBJ2-3; 12 positions agree with TRBD2. The CDR3 spans 15 residues. Germline CDR1 and CDR2: SGHVS and FQNEAQ. V was pared by 8 bases and J by 4 bases, with 7 bases of the junction left unmatched. CDR3 amino acids: CASSRTSGNADTQYF. CDR3 nucleotide sequence: TGTGCCAGCTCAAGGACTAGCGGGAACGCAGATACGCAGTATTTT.

The chain uses TRBV7-2 and TRBJ2-3; 7 bases are shared with TRBD1. V shed 4 bases, J shed 5 bases, and the junction held 6 bases outside the gene matches. The CDR3 contains 14 residues. Per the germline V gene, CDR1 is SGHTA and CDR2 is FQGNSA. CDR3 DNA sequence: TGTGCCAGCAGCTCTCGACAGGGTAGAGATACGCAGTATTTT. Its protein is CASSSRQGRDTQYF.

This clone was seen just once. CDR3 sequence: CASSHWTSGRKETQYF. The CDR3 bases are TGTGCCAGCAGCCACTGGACTAGCGGGAGAAAAGAGACCCAGTACTTC. The chain uses TRBV4-2 and TRBJ2-5; TRBD2 matches 13 bases. The CDR3 runs 16 residues. Germline-derived CDR1 and CDR2 are LGHNA and YNFKEQ. V was clipped by 3 bases and J by 3 bases; unmatched bases: 4.

This chain links TRBV6-1 with TRBJ2-3; TRBD2 agrees at 9 bases. The CDR3 contains 16 residues. The ends lost 1 base at V and 2 bases at J; junction bases unmatched: 4. From germline, CDR1 is MNHNS and CDR2 SASEGT. The CDR3 spells CASSEVAGASTDTQYF. CDR3 nucleotide sequence: TGTGCCAGCAGTGAAGTAGCGGGGGCCTCCACAGATACGCAGTATTTT.

This chain joins TRBV21-1 and TRBJ2-7; the table's D call, TRBD1, has no DNA check behind it. TRBV21-1 is assigned pseudogene status. The length of the CDR3 is 15 residues. The CDR3 is CASSKFGRQTYEQYF. The CDR3, as DNA: TGTGCCAGCAGCAAATTTGGGCGACAGACCTACGAGCAGTACTTC.

The chain couples TRBV5-1 to TRBJ2-5, with 7 bases that match TRBD1. Germline V CDR1 and CDR2: SGHRS, YFSETQ. J lost 2 bases, V lost 0 bases, and 1 base had no gene match. This CDR3 is built from 14 residues. In DNA, the CDR3 is TGCGCCAGCAGCTTGGAGGGACAGCAAGAGACCCAGTACTTC. It encodes CASSLEGQQETQYF.

The chain joins TRBV5-4 to TRBJ2-7, with 8 bases matching TRBD2. Losses at the gene ends were 0 bases for V and 0 bases for J; bases not matched to a gene: 5. Germline V gene data show CDR1 as SGHNT and CDR2 as YYREEE (reference sequence). The CDR3 contains 16 residues. The DNA of the CDR3 is TGTGCCAGCAGCTTGGCGCCGGGGGGGCGCTCCTACGAGCAGTACTTC. It yields the protein CASSLAPGGRSYEQYF.

V gene TRBV19 combines with J gene TRBJ2-3; TRBD1 might be the D (5 bases). V gave up 5 bases and J gave up 8 bases, with 14 bases separating them. CDR1 and CDR2 from the germline V gene are LNHDA and SQIVND (reference sequence). CDR3 length: 13 residues. In nucleotides, the CDR3 is TGTGCCAGTAGTGGTTCAGGGCGCAGTACGCAGTATTTT. Protein: CASSGSGRSTQYF.

By proportion, this clone is medium-sized. The genes are TRBV28 and TRBJ1-2; D unresolved. The V end was cut by 1 base, the J end by 7 bases, with 7 bases between. The CDR3 is 12 amino acids. Germline V gene lookup returns CDR1 MDHEN and CDR2 SYDVKM. CDR3 sequence: CASSLSTIGYTF. The CDR3 DNA is TGTGCCAGCAGTTTATCTACGATTGGCTACACCTTC.

This sequence joins TRBV9 and TRBJ2-7; a weak D match, TRBD2 (6 bases). V shed 2 bases and J shed 3 bases, with 21 bases lying between them. The CDR3 spans 17 residues. CDR1 SGDLS and CDR2 YYNGEE come from the germline V gene. CDR3 in DNA: TGTGCCAGCAGCGTCGGGGGTTCAGGAGGGCCGGGCTACGAGCAGTACTTC. Protein product: CASSVGGSGGPGYEQYF. Based on the CDR3 plus reference TRBV9 and TRBJ2-7, the full variable domain is DSGVTQTPKHLITATGQRVTLRCSPRSGDLSVYWYQQSLDQGLQFLIQYYNGEERAKGNILERFSAQQFPDLHSELNLSSLELGDSALYFCASSVGGSGGPGYEQYFGPGTRLTVT.

The chain carries TRBV25-1 and TRBJ2-7; the D is unclear. Germline V gene lookup returns CDR1 MGHDK and CDR2 SYGVNS. CDR3 length equals 10 residues. The V gene lost 4 bases and the J gene lost 6 bases, with 4 bases spanning the gap. CDR3 amino acids: CASSAFEQYF. CDR3 DNA: TGTGCCAGCAGTGCCTTCGAGCAGTACTTC.

In this sample, this clone turned up once. The V and J genes are TRBV5-1 and TRBJ2-7; 12 bases match TRBD1. This CDR3 is 15 amino acids long. The V gene's germline CDR1 is SGHRS and CDR2 YFSETQ. V lost 3 bases, J lost 5 bases, and 6 bases stayed unmatched. CDR3 in amino acids: CASSWDRGRRDEQYF. For the CDR3, the DNA is TGCGCCAGCAGCTGGGACAGGGGGCGCCGGGACGAGCAGTACTTC.

This clone was counted once. J is TRBJ2-3 and V is TRBV24-1; the match to TRBD2 covers 9 bases. Germline CDR1 and CDR2: KGHDR and SFDVKD. The junction had 7 bases not matched to a gene; V was cut back by 1 base and J by 9 bases. There are 15 residues in the CDR3. In DNA, the CDR3 is TGTGCCACCAGTGATTTTAGGGCTAGCGGGGAAACGCAGTATTTT. This gives the protein CATSDFRASGETQYF.

The chain uses TRBV6-2 or TRBV6-3 and TRBJ2-1; TRBD1 might be the D (6 bases). Germline V gene lookup returns CDR1 MNHEY and CDR2 SVGEGT. The CDR3 is made up of 16 amino acids. V lost 1 base, J lost 5 bases, and 15 bases lay in between. In DNA, the CDR3 is TGTGCCAGCAGTTACTTCCAGGGGACATATAACAATGAGCAGTTCTTC. As protein: CASSYFQGTYNNEQFF.

V usage is TRBV11-2 and J usage is TRBJ2-3; 9 bases align to TRBD2. Germline assignment: CDR1 SGHAT and CDR2 FQNNGV. V dropped 4 bases and J dropped 9; count of bases not matched to a gene: 20. This CDR3 contains 18 residues. This CDR3 is CASSSLYATLAGSLTQYF. The CDR3 bases are TGTGCCAGCAGCTCGCTATATGCCACACTAGCGGGTTCCCTCACGCAGTATTTT.

The chain recombines TRBV6-5 with TRBJ2-7, with 9 bases fitting TRBD1. Germline V lookup: CDR1 MNHEY, CDR2 SVGAGI. The CDR3 has 15 residues. Unmatched junction bases numbered 11, after V lost 7 bases and J lost 4 bases. CDR3 sequence: CASTPGQGRSYEQYF. As DNA, the CDR3 is TGTGCCAGCACTCCGGGACAGGGAAGATCTTACGAGCAGTACTTC.

The chain couples TRBV3-1 (or the pseudogene TRBV3-2) to TRBJ2-1; 14 bases match TRBD2. Germline-derived CDR1 and CDR2 are LGHDT and YNNKEL (reference sequence). Trimming took 2 bases from V and 3 from J; bases not matched to a gene: 6. The CDR3 extends over 18 amino acids. CDR3 bases: TGTGCCAGCAGCCAATCCCCCGGGACTAGCGGGAGCTACAATGAGCAGTTCTTC. Translated, it gives CASSQSPGTSGSYNEQFF.

The chain couples TRBV10-3 to TRBJ2-5; 14 positions match TRBD2. The CDR3 runs 15 residues. Germline V gives CDR1 ENHRY, CDR2 SYGVKD. Losses at the gene ends were 6 bases for V and 2 bases for J; bases not matched to a gene: 2. This chain's CDR3 is CAISGTSGGQETQYF. As DNA, the CDR3 is TGTGCCATCAGCGGGACTAGCGGGGGACAAGAGACCCAGTACTTC.

The chain combines TRBV28 with TRBJ1-1, with D possibly matching TRBD1 (5 bases). The CDR3 covers 14 residues. Trimming left V 3 bases short and J 1 base short, with 9 bases between. Germline CDR1 and CDR2: MDHEN and SYDVKM. The CDR3 spells CASSLWGENTEAFF. The CDR3 DNA sequence: TGTGCCAGCAGTTTGTGGGGCGAGAACACTGAAGCTTTCTTT.

This clone is a singleton in its sample. The chain has TRBV29-1 and TRBJ2-7; TRBD2 is a possible D gene (6 bases). The CDR3 totals 13 residues. Germline V gene lookup returns CDR1 SQVTM and CDR2 ANQGSEA. Trimming shortened V by 7 bases and J by 0 bases, and 13 bases separated the two germline ends. The CDR3 nucleotides are TGCAGCGCTGGTACGGACTACTCCTACGAGCAGTACTTC. Its translation: CSAGTDYSYEQYF.

The V and J genes are TRBV10-1 and TRBJ2-2, with TRBD2 identical over 9 bases. The length of the CDR3 is 18 residues. Germline CDR1 is WNHNN and CDR2 is SYGVQD (reference sequence). V dropped 5 bases and J dropped 1; count of bases not matched to a gene: 11. This chain's CDR3 is CASSPRRGGPENTGELFF. CDR3 bases: TGCGCCAGCAGTCCCCGGCGGGGGGGCCCAGAGAACACCGGGGAGCTGTTTTTT.

V gene TRBV27 combines with J gene TRBJ2-3; 13 bases align to TRBD2. From germline, CDR1 is MNHEY and CDR2 SMNVEV (reference sequence). This CDR3 region has 14 residues. Germline trimming cut 6 bases from V and 3 bases from J; bases unmatched to any gene: 0. The CDR3 protein is CASRLAGGTDTQYF. The CDR3, as DNA: TGTGCCAGCAGACTAGCGGGAGGGACAGATACGCAGTATTTT.

The V gene is TRBV4-1, the J gene TRBJ2-1; 7 positions agree with TRBD2. Germline trimming cut 0 bases from V and 5 bases from J; bases unmatched to any gene: 10. The CDR3 has 17 residues. The germline V gene encodes CDR1 MGHRA and CDR2 YSYEKL. DNA of the CDR3: TGCGCCAGCAGCCAAGATAGCGGGCGGGCTAGCAACAATGAGCAGTTCTTC. This gives the protein CASSQDSGRASNNEQFF.

V gene TRBV5-1 combines with J gene TRBJ1-1; 11 nucleotides match TRBD1. The CDR3 is made up of 15 amino acids. CDR1 is SGHRS, CDR2 YFSETQ, per germline. The V segment lost 4 bases and the J segment 11 bases; nucleotides outside the gene matches: 13. CDR3 bases: TGCGCCAGCAGCCGAATCGGACAGGGGGCCCAGGAGGCTTTCTTT. It translates to CASSRIGQGAQEAFF. Full variable domain (missing parts from reference TRBV5-1 and TRBJ1-1): KAGVTQTPRYLIKTRGQQVTLSCSPISGHRSVSWYQQTPGQGLQFLFEYFSETQRNKGNFPGRFSGRQFSNSRSEMNVSTLELGDSALYLCASSRIGQGAQEAFFGQGTRLTVV.

J is TRBJ2-3 and V is TRBV5-4, with TRBD2 matching over 7 bases. Trimming cost V 4 bases and J 1 base; bases outside gene matches: 6. This CDR3 has 15 amino acids. Looked up from germline, CDR1 is SGHNT and CDR2 is YYREEE (reference sequence). The CDR3, as DNA: TGTGCCAGCAGCAGTCTAGCGGCCGGCACAGATACGCAGTATTTT. Translated: CASSSLAAGTDTQYF.

The chain uses TRBV13 and TRBJ2-7, with D perhaps matching TRBD1 (6 bases). CDR1 is PRHDT, CDR2 FYEKMQ, per germline (reference sequence). V lost 2 bases, J lost 0 bases, and 11 bases lay in between. The CDR3 loop spans 15 amino acids. CDR3 region: CASSLTGTSSYEQYF. CDR3 sequence (DNA): TGTGCCAGCAGCTTAACAGGGACAAGCTCCTACGAGCAGTACTTC.

The V call is TRBV5-4, the J call TRBJ1-2, with 9 positions matching TRBD1. CDR1 and CDR2 from the germline V gene are SGHNT and YYREEE (reference sequence). V lost 10 bases to trimming and J lost 2 bases; unmatched junction nucleotides: 6. CDR3 size: 13 residues. Here the CDR3 DNA reads TGTGCCGGCTACAGGGGGCGCAACTATGGCTACACCTTC. Amino acid sequence: CAGYRGRNYGYTF.

This rearrangement joins TRBV3-1 (or the pseudogene TRBV3-2) to TRBJ1-2, with a possible D match to TRBD1 (6 bases). The germline CDR1 and CDR2 sequences are LGHDT and YNNKEL (reference sequence). CDR3 size: 15 residues. The V and J ends lost 4 bases and 8 bases respectively, with 20 bases between them. CDR3 nucleotide sequence: TGTGCCAGCAGCCTCATAGGCGGGGGCAATTCCGGCTACACCTTC. Residues: CASSLIGGGNSGYTF.